The T cell receptor (beta chain) described here comes from a study of cytomegalovirus exposure and HLA in healthy donors. This CDR3 comprises 15 residues. CDR1 is SGHKS and CDR2 is YYEKEE in the germline V gene (reference sequence). Researchers ran the PCR with 60 Vbeta and 13 Jbeta primers. Assay used: immunoSEQ multiplex PCR; TCRdb lists only in-frame clones, some missing. The sample includes over 250,000 clones, about nine tenths of them seen just once. Whole-study findings and limits: Most subjects had HLA-A and HLA-B alleles reportedly predicted accurately by TCR beta sequences. Specific recognition of CMV antigens was confirmed in vitro for three chains (all CMV-associated).

To note about this clone: Its antigen is unidentified.

The source is a man aged 40-49 years in good health and CMV-seropositive. The sequenced material came from PBMCs. The chain has TRBV5-5 and TRBJ2-5; TRBD2 aligns across 11 bases. The end of the DNA fits TRBJ2-7 better, so the J call may be wrong. The CDR3 protein is CASSLELAGVYEQYF. DNA for the CDR3: TGTGCCAGCAGCTTAGAACTAGCGGGAGTTTACGAGCAGTACTTC.